Each of the 16 T cell receptor beta chains below was sequenced from the same sample in a study of identical twins. TCRdb redid the calling of the 5' RACE reads with MiXCR, one entry per CDR3 protein. The table includes 550,000 to 800,000 distinct CDR3 sequences, roughly 6.6% detected once. Another study also made use of these data, one on yellow fever vaccine responses in identical twins.

Material: PBMCs. The receptors derive from a woman between 18 and 30 years old in good health.

The chain's CDR3 is CASSPGGKTDTQYF. The CDR3 nucleotides read TGTGCCAGCAGTCCAGGGGGCAAGACAGATACGCAGTATTTT. The V and J genes are TRBV12-3 or TRBV12-4 and TRBJ2-3, with 8 bases aligning to TRBD1. CDR3 size: 14 residues. V lost 5 bases, J lost 3 bases, and 4 bases stayed unmatched.

The gene calls are TRBV20-1 and TRBJ2-3; TRBD2 might be the D (6 bases). Germline V gene data show CDR1 as DFQATT and CDR2 as SNEGSKA (reference sequence). V was clipped by 3 bases and J by 1 base, with 20 bases between them. The CDR3 length is 17 residues. DNA for the CDR3: TGCAGTGCTAGTAGTTACGGCCGGGGGTTTGGCACAGATACGCAGTATTTT. This gives the protein CSASSYGRGFGTDTQYF.

This clonotype was observed a few times. The gene calls are TRBV12-3 or TRBV12-4 and TRBJ2-1, with a weak D call TRBD2 (6 bases). CDR3 size: 16 residues. V was shortened by 2 bases and J by 1 base, with 12 bases between the two germline ends. CDR3 in amino acids: CASSLLWGVSYNEQFF. The CDR3 DNA is TGTGCCAGCAGTTTACTGTGGGGGGTTTCCTACAATGAGCAGTTCTTC.

The sample holds a few counts of this clonotype. The V call is TRBV2, the J call TRBJ2-5; 10 positions agree with TRBD2. The V segment lost 6 bases and the J segment 4 bases; nucleotides outside the gene matches: 11. The CDR3 has 16 amino acids. Germline lookup yields CDR1 SNHLY and CDR2 FYNNEI. CDR3 sequence: CASSPSSGGFAETQYF. The CDR3 bases are TGTGCCAGCAGCCCTTCTAGCGGGGGTTTTGCAGAGACCCAGTACTTC.

The rearrangement joins TRBV12-5 to TRBJ2-2; no clear D. Germline CDR1 and CDR2: LGHNT and FRNRAP. The V end was cut by 5 bases, the J end by 2 bases, with 3 bases between. The CDR3 runs 12 residues. The CDR3 nucleotides read TGTGCTAGTGGTACTAACACCGGGGAGCTGTTTTTT. Translating gives CASGTNTGELFF.

The genes are TRBV18 and TRBJ2-7; no definite D call. The CDR3 spans 13 residues. Germline CDR1 KGHSH, CDR2 LQKENI. The V end was cut by 3 bases, the J end by 0 bases, with 6 bases between. The CDR3 DNA follows: TGTGCCAGCTCACCGTCAGCCTCCTACGAGCAGTACGTC. Its translation: CASSPSASYEQYV.

This clonotype was detected ten times or more. V usage is TRBV14 and J usage is TRBJ1-2, with 8 bases fitting TRBD1. V lost 5 bases and J lost 4; bases outside the gene matches: 6. CDR3 length: 14 amino acids. Germline V gene lookup returns CDR1 SGHDN and CDR2 FVKESK. The CDR3 loop is CASSARDRIYGYTF. DNA for the CDR3: TGTGCCAGCAGCGCCCGGGACAGGATCTATGGCTACACCTTC.

This clonotype was counted ten times or more. This chain links TRBV12-3 or TRBV12-4 with TRBJ1-2; weak D call: TRBD1 (5 bases). The germline V and J ends were trimmed by 6 bases and 4 bases, with 18 bases remaining between them. CDR3 size: 15 residues. DNA of the CDR3: TGTGCCAGCAGCCTAGGGACCTGGGGGATCTATGGCTACACCTTC. Its translation is CASSLGTWGIYGYTF.

The V gene is TRBV5-1, the J gene TRBJ1-1; the match to TRBD1 covers 9 bases. This CDR3 spans 14 amino acids. With V trimmed by 4 bases and J by 5 bases, 6 bases remained unmatched. The germline V gene has CDR1 SGHRS and CDR2 YFSETQ. CDR3 sequence (DNA): TGCGCCAGCAGCCCCCGGACAGGGGAAACTGAAGCTTTCTTT. Encoded protein: CASSPRTGETEAFF.

This clonotype was recorded a few times. This rearrangement joins TRBV10-3 to TRBJ1-5; the D gene is possibly TRBD1 (5 bases). CDR3 length: 15 residues. Germline values: CDR1 ENHRY, CDR2 SYGVKD. V was clipped by 0 bases and J by 8 bases, with 14 bases between them. For the CDR3, the DNA is TGTGCCATCAGTGAGTCGGGCCACCGAGGGGAGCCCCAGCATTTT. Encoded protein: CAISESGHRGEPQHF.

The chain recombines TRBV28 with TRBJ2-1; D unresolved. Germline loops: CDR1 MDHEN, CDR2 SYDVKM. The CDR3 loop spans 15 amino acids. V lost 2 bases and J 5 bases, leaving 13 bases between the germline ends. CDR3 bases: TGTGCCAGCAGTTTAGAGAGGACGGTAAACAATGAGCAGTTCTTC. This sequence encodes CASSLERTVNNEQFF.

The chain combines TRBV7-8 with TRBJ1-5; TRBD1 aligns across 8 bases. This CDR3 is built from 17 residues. Trimming took 5 bases from V and 2 from J; bases not matched to a gene: 11. Germline CDR1 is SGHVS and CDR2 is FQNEAQ. The CDR3 spells CASSKGQGRPGNQPQHF. DNA of the CDR3: TGTGCCAGCAGCAAAGGACAGGGAAGGCCAGGCAATCAGCCCCAGCATTTT. Full variable domain (rest looked up from reference TRBV7-8 and TRBJ1-5): GAGVSQSPRYKVAKRGQDVALRCDPISGHVSLFWYQQALGQGPEFLTYFQNEAQLDKSGLPSDRFFAERPEGSVSTLKIQRTQQEDSAVYLCASSKGQGRPGNQPQHFGDGTRLSIL.

About this clonotype itself: One end of the junction is discordant with germline, which a read error may explain. This chain connects TRBV7-9 to TRBJ2-1, with 10 bases aligning to TRBD2. CDR1 and CDR2 (germline): SEHNR, FQNEAQ (reference sequence). CDR3 length: 15 residues. CDR3 bases: TGTGTCAGCAGCTTGCTAGCGGGAGATATCTATGAGCAGTTCTTC. This sequence encodes CVSSLLAGDIYEQFF. The whole variable domain, remainder taken from reference TRBV7-9 and TRBJ2-1, is DTGVSQNPRHKITKRGQNVTFRCDPISEHNRLYWYRQTLGQGPEFLTYFQNEAQLEKSRLLSDRFSAERPKGSFSTLEIQRTEQGDSAMYLCVSSLLAGDIYEQFFGPGTRLTVL.

This clonotype has only a few counts. V and J are TRBV10-3 and TRBJ2-5; D remains unclear. V lost 4 bases to trimming and J lost 13 bases, with 13 bases between them. The CDR3 is made up of 11 amino acids. Germline CDR1 and CDR2: ENHRY and SYGVKD. The CDR3 is CAISADDWMYF. The CDR3 bases are TGTGCCATCAGTGCGGACGATTGGATGTACTTC.

A few counts support this clonotype. This chain joins TRBV5-1 and TRBJ2-7; 10 bases match TRBD1. The V gene's germline CDR1 is SGHRS and CDR2 YFSETQ. This CDR3 region has 12 residues. V was pared by 7 bases and J by 2 bases, with 0 bases of the junction left unmatched. The DNA for the CDR3 is TGCGCCAGCGGACAGGGGGCCTACGAGCAGTACTTC. Amino acid sequence: CASGQGAYEQYF.

This clonotype was observed many times. The chain has TRBV12-3 or TRBV12-4 and TRBJ2-5, with TRBD1 identical over 7 bases. CDR3 length: 16 residues. The J segment lost 2 bases and the V segment lost 5 bases, leaving 11 bases of the junction unmatched. The CDR3: CASSRDSANFQETQYF. CDR3 DNA sequence: TGTGCCAGCAGTAGGGACAGCGCCAATTTTCAAGAGACCCAGTACTTC.